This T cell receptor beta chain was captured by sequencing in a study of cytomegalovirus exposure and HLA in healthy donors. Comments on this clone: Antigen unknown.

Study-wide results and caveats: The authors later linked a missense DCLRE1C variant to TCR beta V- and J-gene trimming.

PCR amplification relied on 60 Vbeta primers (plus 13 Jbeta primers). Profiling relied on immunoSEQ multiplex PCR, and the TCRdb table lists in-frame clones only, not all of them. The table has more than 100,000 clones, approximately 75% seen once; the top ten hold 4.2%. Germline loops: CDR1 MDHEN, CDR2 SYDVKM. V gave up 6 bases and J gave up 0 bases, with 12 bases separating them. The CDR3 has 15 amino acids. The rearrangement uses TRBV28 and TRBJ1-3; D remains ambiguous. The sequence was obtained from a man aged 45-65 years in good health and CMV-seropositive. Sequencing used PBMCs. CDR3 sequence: CASSSLDSSGNTIYF. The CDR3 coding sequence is TGTGCCAGCAGCTCTTTGGACTCCTCTGGAAACACCATATATTTT.